The 3 T cell receptor beta chains presented below share a single source sample, sequenced in a study of blood T cells in healthy people across ages. A sample-barcoded 5' primer and a J-beta primer mix were used in a second PCR of roughly 6 to 12 cycles. In TCRdb, the 5' RACE reads were re-called with MiXCR into one record per CDR3 protein. The sample yields about 580,000 distinct CDR3 sequences, more than 45% seen once. The sequenced material came from blood. The source is a man at least 80 years old in good health.

This rearrangement joins TRBV18 to TRBJ2-5, with unresolved D. Germline V lookup: CDR1 KGHSH, CDR2 LQKENI. Trimming took 1 base from V and 4 from J, leaving 10 bases between them. The CDR3 is 14 residues long. The CDR3 is CASSPQQGIETQYF. CDR3 nucleotides: TGTGCCAGCTCACCACAGCAAGGGATAGAGACCCAGTACTTC.

The chain links TRBV12-5 to TRBJ1-1; 8 bases are a match to TRBD1. Germline V gives CDR1 LGHNT, CDR2 FRNRAP. The CDR3 extends over 15 amino acids. Trimming took 8 bases from V and 0 from J; bases not matched to a gene: 8. CDR3 loop: CASSIGQGMNTEAFF. The DNA for the CDR3 is TGTGCTAGTAGTATCGGACAGGGCATGAACACTGAAGCTTTCTTT.

The V gene is TRBV7-2, the J gene TRBJ2-7, with 8 positions matching TRBD2. In germline, CDR1 is SGHTA, CDR2 FQGNSA. The ends lost 4 bases at V and 2 bases at J; junction bases unmatched: 10. The CDR3 is made up of 16 amino acids. As DNA, the CDR3 is TGTGCCAGCAGCTACGGGAGCGGGAGTACCCCCTACGAGCAGTACTTC. Translating gives CASSYGSGSTPYEQYF.